This section outlines one T cell receptor (beta chain) sequence together with its context. This sample is drawn from a study of blood T cell repertoires in COVID-19. Study-wide context: Specimens from acute and convalescent COVID-19 originated in the United States, Italy and Spain. Nucleic acid was either cDNA or gDNA, and it came from T cells, B-cell-depleted T cells, or PBMCs.

Source study methods: Amplification from reference gene primers served as the basis for estimated nucleated cell counts. TCRdb's copy holds only in-frame clones and misses some; the assay was immunoSEQ multiplex PCR. The D gene and trimming were derived from the DNA, and the V and J assignments and clone size from that table. The data contain about 37,000 clones, 89% of them singletons. V dropped 1 base and J dropped 6; count of bases not matched to a gene: 5. Germline values: CDR1 SEHNR, CDR2 FQNEAQ (reference sequence). There are 14 residues in the CDR3. J is TRBJ1-1 and V is TRBV7-9; 7 bases are shared with TRBD1. The clonotype comes from a human donor in a cohort sampled during active COVID-19. Source material: peripheral blood. CDR3 in DNA: TGTGCCAGCAGCTTAGGACAGGGCCGGGCTGAAGCTTTCTTT. Amino acid sequence: CASSLGQGRAEAFF. Complete variable domain (other parts from reference TRBV7-9 and TRBJ1-1): DTGVSQNPRHKITKRGQNVTFRCDPISEHNRLYWYRQTLGQGPEFLTYFQNEAQLEKSRLLSDRFSAERPKGSFSTLEIQRTEQGDSAMYLCASSLGQGRAEAFFGQGTRLTVV.